This T cell receptor beta chain was recorded in a study of OX40 agonist ivuxolimab in advanced cancers. Study-wide background: The dose-escalation group included hepatocellular carcinoma, melanoma, renal cell carcinoma and head and neck cancer. Participants averaged approximately 61 years of age (range 23 to 79) and were around 85% male.

Anyone with autoimmune disease history or systemic immunosuppression was excluded. Germline V gene lookup returns CDR1 SGHRS and CDR2 YFSETQ. J gave up 5 bases and V 6 bases, and 12 bases lay outside the gene matches. There are 16 residues in the CDR3. Clones were read by immunoSEQ multiplex PCR, and TCRdb kept only the in-frame ones, dropping some. The sample holds over 5,500 clones, approximately 70% seen once. This clone appeared a few times. Sequences were derived from CD4+ or CD8+ T cells sorted from blood, sampled in a trial of the OX40 agonist ivuxolimab. The TCR sequence derives from an adult with an advanced solid tumor such as melanoma, head and neck, liver or kidney cancer. This chain links TRBV5-1 with TRBJ2-2; TRBD1 matches at 8 bases. Here the CDR3 reads CASTTRGQGGTGELFF. CDR3 DNA: TGCGCCAGCACCACGAGAGGACAGGGCGGGACCGGGGAGCTGTTTTTT.